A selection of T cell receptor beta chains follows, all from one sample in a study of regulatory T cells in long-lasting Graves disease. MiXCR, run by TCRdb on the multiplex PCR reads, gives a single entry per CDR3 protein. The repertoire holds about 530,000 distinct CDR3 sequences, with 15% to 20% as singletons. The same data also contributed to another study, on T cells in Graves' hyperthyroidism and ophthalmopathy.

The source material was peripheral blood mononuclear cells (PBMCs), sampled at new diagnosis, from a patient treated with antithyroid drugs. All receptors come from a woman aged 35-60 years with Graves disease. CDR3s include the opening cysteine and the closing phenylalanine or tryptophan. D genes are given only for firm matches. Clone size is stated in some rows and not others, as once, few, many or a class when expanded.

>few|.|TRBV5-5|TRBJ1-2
CASSLSQKDGYTF
TGTGCCAGCAGCTTGAGTCAGAAGGATGGCTACACCTTC
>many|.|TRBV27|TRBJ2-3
CASSLFPPGQTLGTDTQYF
TGTGCCAGCAGTTTATTTCCCCCCGGACAGACCTTGGGCACAGATACGCAGTATTTT
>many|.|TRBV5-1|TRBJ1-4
CASSLTGLDEKLFF
TGCGCCAGCAGCTTAACAGGTCTGGATGAAAAACTGTTTTTT
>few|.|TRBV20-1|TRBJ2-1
CSAAPGSYNEQFF
TGCAGTGCCGCCCCGGGGTCCTACAATGAGCAGTTCTTC
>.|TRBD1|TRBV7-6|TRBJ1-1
CASSSPGTAEAFF
TGTGCCAGCAGCTCACCCGGGACAGCTGAAGCTTTCTTT
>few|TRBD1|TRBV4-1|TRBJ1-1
CASSQALTGAEAFF
TGCGCCAGCAGCCAAGCCCTGACAGGGGCTGAAGCTTTCTTT
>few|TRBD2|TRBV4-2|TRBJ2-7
CASSQDPQRGASYEQYF
TGTGCCAGCAGCCAAGATCCGCAGCGGGGGGCCTCCTACGAGCAGTACTTC
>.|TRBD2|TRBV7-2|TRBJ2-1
CASAGLAGYNEQFF
TGTGCCAGCGCGGGGCTAGCGGGTTACAATGAGCAGTTCTTC
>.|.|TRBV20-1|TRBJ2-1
CSASKESSYNEQFF
TGCAGTGCTAGTAAGGAGAGCTCCTACAATGAGCAGTTCTTC
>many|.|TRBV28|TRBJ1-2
CAHASASGYTF
TGTGCCCATGCATCAGCCTCTGGCTACACCTTC
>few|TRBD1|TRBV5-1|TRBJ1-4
CASSLVQGAQEKLFF
TGCGCCAGCAGCTTGGTGCAGGGGGCGCAGGAAAAACTGTTTTTT
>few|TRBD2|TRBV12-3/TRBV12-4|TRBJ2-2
CASSLSHRGGTTGELFF
TGTGCCAGCAGTTTAAGCCATCGCGGGGGGACCACCGGGGAGCTGTTTTTT
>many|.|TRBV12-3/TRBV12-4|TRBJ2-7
CASLGGSYEQYF
TGTGCCAGCTTAGGTGGCTCCTACGAGCAGTACTTC
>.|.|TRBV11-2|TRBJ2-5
CASRTFTGQETQYF
TGTGCCAGCAGGACCTTTACAGGACAAGAGACCCAGTACTTC